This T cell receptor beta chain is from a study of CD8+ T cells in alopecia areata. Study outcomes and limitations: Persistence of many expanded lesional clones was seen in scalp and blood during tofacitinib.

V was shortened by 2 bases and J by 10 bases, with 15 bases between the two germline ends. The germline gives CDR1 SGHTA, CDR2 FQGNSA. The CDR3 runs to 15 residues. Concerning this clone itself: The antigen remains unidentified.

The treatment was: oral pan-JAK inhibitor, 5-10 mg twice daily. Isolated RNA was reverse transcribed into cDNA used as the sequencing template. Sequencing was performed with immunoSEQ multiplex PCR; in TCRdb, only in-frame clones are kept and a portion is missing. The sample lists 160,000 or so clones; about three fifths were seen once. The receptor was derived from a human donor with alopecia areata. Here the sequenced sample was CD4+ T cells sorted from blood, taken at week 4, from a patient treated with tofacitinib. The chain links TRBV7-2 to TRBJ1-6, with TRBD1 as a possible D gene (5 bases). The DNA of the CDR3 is TGTGCCAGCAGCTTACATCAGGGTTTCGCGTCACCCCTCCACTTT. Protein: CASSLHQGFASPLHF.